The 20 T cell receptor beta chains presented below share a single source sample, sequenced in a study of blood T cell repertoires in COVID-19. Repertoires were generated with immunoSEQ multiplex PCR, while TCRdb's copy carries only in-frame clones and drops some. The sample lists about 120,000 clones, about two thirds occurring once. The sequenced material came from peripheral blood. These receptors were collected from a human donor with acute or convalescent COVID-19. The donor label of this sample is uncertain.

The chain recombines TRBV5-4 with TRBJ2-5; D is unclear. This CDR3 is 13 amino acids long. Trimming removed 2 bases at V and 2 bases at J, with 7 bases between. Germline CDR1 reads SGHNT; CDR2 reads YYREEE (reference sequence). The CDR3 region is CASSLISQETQYF. The CDR3 coding sequence is TGTGCCAGCAGCTTAATCAGTCAAGAGACCCAGTACTTC.

This clone was seen more than once but under ten times. The chain uses TRBV27 and TRBJ2-7; 9 nucleotides align to TRBD2. This CDR3 contains 15 residues. Trimming took 3 bases from V and 7 from J; bases not matched to a gene: 10. Germline CDR1 reads MNHEY; CDR2 reads SMNVEV (reference sequence). CDR3 sequence reads: CASSFGSGGGGEQYF. The CDR3 bases are TGTGCCAGCAGTTTTGGTAGCGGGGGTGGAGGGGAGCAGTACTTC.

The chain combines TRBV10-2 with TRBJ2-7; weak D call: TRBD1 (6 bases). Germline lookup yields CDR1 WSHSY and CDR2 SAAADI. The CDR3 loop spans 16 amino acids. V was shortened by 2 bases and J by 1 base, with 15 bases between the two germline ends. The CDR3 loop reads CASSEELWGLSYEQYF. The DNA for the CDR3 is TGCGCCAGCAGTGAGGAGCTCTGGGGGCTGTCCTACGAGCAGTACTTC.

The CDR3 DNA sequence: TGTGCCAGCAGATTCACCTCCCGGGACAGGAACACTGAAGCTTTCTTT. Its protein is CASRFTSRDRNTEAFF. The gene calls are TRBV6-7 and TRBJ1-1; 7 positions agree with TRBD1. TRBV6-7 qualifies as an ORF whose function is uncertain. The ends lost 6 bases at V and 1 base at J; junction bases unmatched: 11. This CDR3 is built from 16 residues.

The chain links TRBV10-3 to TRBJ2-3; TRBD2 aligns across 9 bases. The CDR3 loop spans 17 amino acids. Germline assignment: CDR1 ENHRY and CDR2 SYGVKD. Trimming removed 0 bases from V and 8 bases from J; junction bases left unmatched: 12. Written as DNA, the CDR3 is TGTGCCATCAGTGAGTCTTGGATTAGCGGGAGCCCACTTACGCAGTATTTT. Protein product: CAISESWISGSPLTQYF.

This chain connects TRBV2 to TRBJ2-1, with 8 bases fitting TRBD1. The ends lost 6 bases at V and 6 bases at J; junction bases unmatched: 10. Germline CDR1 reads SNHLY; CDR2 reads FYNNEI. The CDR3 has 15 residues. In nucleotides, the CDR3 is TGTGCCAGCAGCCGAGGACAGGGAAGAGTCAATGAGCAGTTCTTC. Encoded protein: CASSRGQGRVNEQFF.

This chain uses TRBV5-6 with TRBJ2-2, with unresolved D. CDR1 SGHDT and CDR2 YYEEEE come from the germline V gene. V was clipped by 3 bases and J by 0 bases, with 18 bases between them. This CDR3 contains 18 residues. The CDR3 DNA sequence: TGTGCCAGCAGCTCTATACTTACAGCTAACGCGAACACCGGGGAGCTGTTTTTT. Protein: CASSSILTANANTGELFF.

The chain recombines TRBV4-1 with TRBJ2-7; no clear D. CDR3 size: 14 residues. Trimming removed 8 bases from V and 3 bases from J, with 17 bases in between. The germline CDR1 and CDR2 sequences are MGHRA and YSYEKL. CDR3 region: CASAQVLGDYEQYF. Here the CDR3 DNA reads TGCGCCAGCGCCCAAGTTCTCGGTGACTACGAGCAGTACTTC.

The chain uses TRBV11-2 and TRBJ2-2, with D tentatively TRBD1 (7 bases). Germline V CDR1 and CDR2: SGHAT, FQNNGV. Trimming removed 5 bases from V and 1 base from J, with 17 bases in between. This CDR3 has 17 residues. In DNA, the CDR3 is TGTGCCAGCAGCCTCACTCCAGGGGGACTGAACACCGGGGAGCTGTTTTTT. Protein: CASSLTPGGLNTGELFF.

V usage is TRBV21-1 and J usage is TRBJ1-1; the table calls TRBD1, which could not be checked here. TRBV21-1 is an annotated pseudogene. CDR3 length equals 15 residues. The CDR3 DNA follows: TGTGCCACCCCGAATAGACAGGGAAGAAGGACTGAAGCTTTCTTT. This sequence encodes CATPNRQGRRTEAFF.

The chain is built from TRBV27 and TRBJ1-1, with D possibly TRBD1 on 5 matching bases. V was shortened by 3 bases and J by 5 bases, with 13 bases between the two germline ends. Germline CDR1 MNHEY, CDR2 SMNVEV (reference sequence). The CDR3 runs 14 residues. CDR3 bases: TGTGCCAGCAGTTTGCATGGTGGGGGGACTGAAGCTTTCTTT. Translated, it gives CASSLHGGGTEAFF.

The chain links TRBV30 to TRBJ1-1; 8 nucleotides align to TRBD1. This CDR3 spans 13 amino acids. The V and J ends lost 4 bases and 6 bases, in that order; junction bases with no gene match: 7. CDR1 and CDR2 (germline): GTSNPN, SVGIG (reference sequence). As DNA, the CDR3 is TGTGCCTGGAAGCCGGGACAGGTCCCTGAAGCTTTCTTT. Its protein is CAWKPGQVPEAFF.

The table lists this clone with a count of one. The chain is built from TRBV5-4 and TRBJ2-5, with D tentatively TRBD2 (6 bases). The V end was cut by 3 bases, the J end by 4 bases, with 16 bases between. Germline V gene lookup returns CDR1 SGHNT and CDR2 YYREEE (reference sequence). This CDR3 region has 15 residues. The CDR3 loop reads CASSSASTGRETQYF. The CDR3 DNA follows: TGTGCCAGCAGCTCCGCGTCGACCGGGAGAGAGACCCAGTACTTC.

The V and J genes are TRBV6-5 and TRBJ1-2; D unresolved. The V gene's germline CDR1 is MNHEY and CDR2 SVGAGI. Trimming removed 9 bases from V and 0 bases from J, with 14 bases in between. The CDR3 has 14 residues. The CDR3 DNA follows: TGTGCCAGTGAGGCAGCTTCGACTAACTATGGCTACACCTTC. As protein: CASEAASTNYGYTF.

This chain links TRBV4-2 with TRBJ1-4; D unclear. This CDR3 has 15 residues. From germline, CDR1 is LGHNA and CDR2 YNFKEQ. The V and J ends lost 0 bases and 10 bases respectively, with 15 bases between them. The CDR3: CASSQESGLGGKLFF. DNA of the CDR3: TGTGCCAGCAGCCAAGAGTCAGGATTGGGAGGAAAACTGTTTTTT.

This clone was counted a single time. The V gene is TRBV28, the J gene TRBJ2-7, with 7 nucleotides matching TRBD1. This CDR3 spans 14 amino acids. The germline gives CDR1 MDHEN, CDR2 SYDVKM. V lost 5 bases, J lost 3 bases, and 7 bases stayed unmatched. The CDR3 region is CASSPNRDSYEQYV. The CDR3 DNA sequence: TGTGCCAGCAGTCCGAACCGGGACAGCTACGAGCAGTACGTC.

There are a few counts of this clone. The chain carries TRBV19 and TRBJ2-1, with D possibly matching TRBD1 (6 bases). V lost 5 bases and J 7 bases, leaving 12 bases between the germline ends. CDR1 and CDR2 (germline): LNHDA, SQIVND (reference sequence). CDR3 length: 13 residues. CDR3 region: CASSLNRANEQFF. In DNA form, the CDR3 reads TGTGCCAGTAGTCTAAACAGGGCTAATGAGCAGTTCTTC.

CDR3 residues: CASRPPYRVVPNTEAFF. As DNA, the CDR3 is TGTGCCAGCAGGCCACCTTACAGGGTCGTCCCGAACACTGAAGCTTTCTTT. The chain combines TRBV28 with TRBJ1-1, with D perhaps TRBD1 (6 bases). The V gene lost 6 bases and the J gene lost 1 base, with 21 bases spanning the gap. The CDR3 length is 17 residues. CDR1 and CDR2 from the germline V gene are MDHEN and SYDVKM.

The CDR3: CASMYVSRAGELFF. The CDR3, as DNA: TGTGCCAGCATGTATGTTAGCCGTGCCGGGGAGCTGTTTTTT. The chain is built from TRBV6-5 and TRBJ2-2; D gene ambiguous. This CDR3 has 14 amino acids. V lost 7 bases, J lost 6 bases, and 15 bases lay in between. Looked up from germline, CDR1 is MNHEY and CDR2 is SVGAGI.

V and J are TRBV5-1 and TRBJ1-6; the D gene is possibly TRBD1 (5 bases). From germline, CDR1 is SGHRS and CDR2 YFSETQ. This CDR3 is 16 amino acids long. Trimming took off 4 bases at V and 6 bases at J, with 17 bases between the two ends. For the CDR3, the DNA is TGCGCCAGCAGCCACCAATCCGCAGGGCGTAATTCACCCCTCCACTTT. It translates to CASSHQSAGRNSPLHF. Full variable domain (rest looked up from reference TRBV5-1 and TRBJ1-6): KAGVTQTPRYLIKTRGQQVTLSCSPISGHRSVSWYQQTPGQGLQFLFEYFSETQRNKGNFPGRFSGRQFSNSRSEMNVSTLELGDSALYLCASSHQSAGRNSPLHFGNGTRLTVT.